Below, 24 T cell receptor beta chains from the same sample are listed, as sequenced in a study of CD4 T cell repertoires in COVID-19 (dated by TCRdb to the early 2020s). The receptor library was made with the immunoSEQ multiplex PCR assay. This is the immuneACCESS table as TCRdb keeps it, with only in-frame sequences that have V and J called. A part of the clones is gone; compared with another copy, unresolved V genes explain less than half, and the rest is unexplained. Present in this sample are about 75,000 clones, roughly four fifths of which were seen just once. Jointly, the top ten make up approximately 0.6% of the sample. The meaning of the sample's time point label: sample from a COVID-19-recovered individual after infection. The starting material was CD4+ T cells from peripheral blood, obtained after recovery from COVID-19. The source of these receptors is a human donor who had COVID-19.

V usage is TRBV6-6 and J usage is TRBJ1-4; D gene unclear. Germline values: CDR1 MNHNY, CDR2 SVGAGI (reference sequence). Trimming cost V 2 bases and J 4 bases, with 8 bases left between them. The CDR3 runs 14 residues. For the CDR3, the DNA is TGTGCCAGCAGTTACGCAGAGGTTAATGAAAAACTGTTTTTT. Translating it yields CASSYAEVNEKLFF.

As DNA, the CDR3 is TGTGCCAGCAGCGTGTCTCCCTTTGGCACTGAAGCTTTCTTT. Protein: CASSVSPFGTEAFF. The V and J genes are TRBV9 and TRBJ1-1; D is uncertain. The CDR3 loop spans 14 amino acids. Germline V CDR1 and CDR2: SGDLS, YYNGEE. Between the trimmed V and J ends, which lost 2 bases and 4 bases, there was a span of 12 bases.

The gene calls are TRBV5-1 and TRBJ2-2; possibly TRBD2 for D (6 bases). Trimming took off 4 bases at V and 0 bases at J, with 10 bases between the two ends. The germline gives CDR1 SGHRS, CDR2 YFSETQ. CDR3 length equals 15 residues. The CDR3 sequence is CASSVSGSNTGELFF. CDR3 DNA sequence: TGCGCCAGCAGCGTGAGCGGGTCGAACACCGGGGAGCTGTTTTTT.

J is TRBJ2-7 and V is TRBV10-3, with 7 bases lining up with TRBD1. The length of the CDR3 is 15 residues. In germline, CDR1 is ENHRY, CDR2 SYGVKD. The CDR3, as DNA: TGTGGACATGGAAAAACAGGGGATCGGGCCTACGAGCAGTACTTC. Encoded protein: CGHGKTGDRAYEQYF.

This chain links TRBV6-5 with TRBJ1-1, with a tentative D call TRBD1 (5 bases). Trimming stripped 0 bases from V and 2 bases from J, with 10 bases between. Germline values: CDR1 MNHEY, CDR2 SVGAGI. This CDR3 spans 15 amino acids. CDR3 nucleotides: TGTGCCAGCAGTTACTCGAGAAGGGGAAACACTGAAGCTTTCTTT. This sequence encodes CASSYSRRGNTEAFF.

The chain carries TRBV5-5 and TRBJ2-7; TRBD1 matches at 7 bases. The CDR3 is made up of 15 amino acids. Germline V gives CDR1 SGHKS, CDR2 YYEKEE (reference sequence). Germline trimming cut 5 bases from V and 6 bases from J; bases unmatched to any gene: 14. The CDR3 DNA is TGTGCCAGCAGTTCACAGGGGAAAGGAGTTGGCGAGCAGTACTTC. This gives the protein CASSSQGKGVGEQYF.

This clone has a single count. The chain joins TRBV18 to TRBJ1-4; 10 bases line up with TRBD1. This CDR3 comprises 15 residues. CDR1 is KGHSH and CDR2 is LQKENI in the germline V gene. J lost 11 bases, V lost 4 bases, and 10 bases had no gene match. CDR3 region: CASSLESRDRGKLFF. Here the CDR3 DNA reads TGTGCCAGCTCACTAGAATCCCGGGACAGGGGTAAACTGTTTTTT.

V gene TRBV28 combines with J gene TRBJ2-1; TRBD1 matches at 8 bases. CDR1 and CDR2 (germline): MDHEN, SYDVKM. J gave up 5 bases and V 2 bases, and 5 bases lay outside the gene matches. This CDR3 has 15 amino acids. CDR3 sequence: CASSLPGQEHNEQFF. The CDR3 nucleotides are TGTGCCAGCAGTTTACCGGGACAGGAACACAATGAGCAGTTCTTC.

The chain has TRBV7-2 and TRBJ2-5, with D perhaps matching TRBD2 (7 bases). The CDR3 is made up of 16 amino acids. V lost 4 bases and J lost 1, with 16 bases in between. Germline V gene lookup returns CDR1 SGHTA and CDR2 FQGNSA. The CDR3 protein is CASSSRGASLQETQYF. CDR3 sequence (DNA): TGTGCCAGCAGCTCCCGGGGGGCTAGTCTCCAAGAGACCCAGTACTTC.

The chain links TRBV9 to TRBJ1-4; 7 bases fit TRBD1. CDR1 is SGDLS and CDR2 is YYNGEE in the germline V gene. This CDR3 region has 14 residues. After removal of 0 bases from V and 8 bases from J, the junction contained 4 bases not matched to a gene. CDR3 loop: CASSVGQGNEKLFF. The CDR3 DNA reads as TGTGCCAGCAGCGTAGGACAGGGAAACGAAAAACTGTTTTTT.

The V call is TRBV19, the J call TRBJ1-5, with 8 bases matching TRBD1. The CDR3 contains 14 residues. The V gene end was trimmed by 7 bases and the J gene end by 7 bases; junction bases not matched to a gene: 9. Germline assignment: CDR1 LNHDA and CDR2 SQIVND (reference sequence). The CDR3 reads CASTQTGERQPQHF. The CDR3 coding sequence is TGTGCCAGTACCCAGACAGGGGAACGCCAGCCCCAGCATTTT.

The chain recombines TRBV3-1 (or the pseudogene TRBV3-2) with TRBJ1-4; tentatively, D is TRBD1 (5 bases). The CDR3 sequence is 15 residues long. Germline CDR1 is LGHDT and CDR2 is YNNKEL (reference sequence). With 4 bases removed from V and 1 base from J, the gap between germline ends came to 10 bases. The CDR3, as DNA: TGTGCCAGCAGCCCAGGGATTGGAACTAATGAAAAACTGTTTTTT. This encodes CASSPGIGTNEKLFF.

The chain joins TRBV2 to TRBJ2-7, with D possibly being TRBD2 (7 bases). CDR3 length equals 12 residues. Germline lookup yields CDR1 SNHLY and CDR2 FYNNEI. The V end lost 1 base, the J end lost 9 bases, and 10 bases lay between the germline ends. CDR3 sequence: CASSEGGGWQYF. CDR3 DNA: TGTGCCAGCAGTGAAGGGGGGGGCTGGCAGTACTTC.

The chain couples TRBV3-1 (or the pseudogene TRBV3-2) to TRBJ1-1; D gene uncertain. V lost 0 bases to trimming and J lost 0 bases, with 8 bases between them. The CDR3 sequence is 15 residues long. Looked up from germline, CDR1 is LGHDT and CDR2 is YNNKEL (reference sequence). CDR3 coding DNA: TGTGCCAGCAGCCAAGAGGCGGGGATGAACACTGAAGCTTTCTTT. It specifies CASSQEAGMNTEAFF.

V gene TRBV19 combines with J gene TRBJ1-1; no clear D. V was trimmed by 5 bases and J by 1 base, leaving 11 bases between them. Per germline, CDR1 LNHDA and CDR2 SQIVND (reference sequence). CDR3 length: 14 amino acids. In DNA form, the CDR3 reads TGTGCCAGTAGTGTGATGACGGGGAACACTGAAGCTTTCTTT. It specifies CASSVMTGNTEAFF.

The chain uses TRBV14 and TRBJ1-1; D gene unclear. The CDR3 extends over 14 amino acids. CDR1 and CDR2 (germline): SGHDN, FVKESK. V shed 4 bases and J shed 5 bases, with 14 bases lying between them. In nucleotides, the CDR3 is TGTGCCAGCAGCCCCTCGTCGGTATGGACTGAAGCTTTCTTT. Its translation is CASSPSSVWTEAFF.

The V call is TRBV19, the J call TRBJ2-1; 10 bases are shared with TRBD2. The CDR3 loop spans 16 amino acids. Unmatched junction bases numbered 12, after V lost 5 bases and J lost 8 bases. Looked up from germline, CDR1 is LNHDA and CDR2 is SQIVND (reference sequence). The CDR3 reads CASSYASGGFPDEQFF. In nucleotides, the CDR3 is TGTGCCAGTAGTTACGCTAGCGGGGGTTTCCCCGATGAGCAGTTCTTC.

This chain connects TRBV3-1 (or the pseudogene TRBV3-2) to TRBJ2-3, with D uncertain. The CDR3 contains 13 residues. The germline V gene encodes CDR1 LGHDT and CDR2 YNNKEL (reference sequence). Trimming took off 3 bases at V and 1 base at J, with 5 bases between the two ends. Here the CDR3 DNA reads TGTGCCAGCAGCCAGAGAGGCACAGATACGCAGTATTTT. Amino acid sequence: CASSQRGTDTQYF.

V usage is TRBV5-5 and J usage is TRBJ1-1; no firm D call. Per germline, CDR1 SGHKS and CDR2 YYEKEE (reference sequence). The V end was cut by 4 bases, the J end by 4 bases, with 11 bases between. This CDR3 is built from 13 residues. CDR3 DNA: TGTGCCAGCAGCGTACCTGGGCGCACTGAAGCTTTCTTT. Its translation is CASSVPGRTEAFF.

This clone was counted a few times. CDR3 in amino acids: CASSPPGQDTGELFF. The CDR3 nucleotides read TGTGCCAGCAGCCCCCCCGGACAGGACACCGGGGAGCTGTTTTTT. This chain joins TRBV13 and TRBJ2-2; TRBD1 agrees at 7 bases. Germline values: CDR1 PRHDT, CDR2 FYEKMQ (reference sequence). CDR3 length equals 15 residues. V was pared by 5 bases and J by 3 bases, with 6 bases of the junction left unmatched.

The V call is TRBV29-1, the J call TRBJ1-2; 7 positions match TRBD1. Germline-derived CDR1 and CDR2 are SQVTM and ANQGSEA. The CDR3 runs to 16 residues. Trimming removed 6 bases from V and 0 bases from J; junction bases left unmatched: 13. CDR3 in DNA: TGCAGCGTGGGGGGACAGAGTGATCTTTCTAACTATGGCTACACCTTC. This encodes CSVGGQSDLSNYGYTF.

The chain employs TRBV28 and TRBJ2-3; tentatively, D is TRBD2 (5 bases). Germline assignment: CDR1 MDHEN and CDR2 SYDVKM. The CDR3 is 15 residues long. V lost 6 bases, J lost 0 bases, and 13 bases lay in between. The CDR3 reads CASSRPTTSTDTQYF. For the CDR3, the DNA is TGTGCCAGCAGCCGGCCGACTACTAGCACAGATACGCAGTATTTT. Looking up the rest from reference TRBV28 and TRBJ2-3 gives the full variable domain: DVKVTQSSRYLVKRTGEKVFLECVQDMDHENMFWYRQDPGLGLRLIYFSYDVKMKEKGDIPEGYSVSREKKERFSLILESASTNQTSMYLCASSRPTTSTDTQYFGPGTRLTVL.

The chain employs TRBV28 and TRBJ1-5, with D maybe TRBD1 (6 bases). Germline assignment: CDR1 MDHEN and CDR2 SYDVKM. With 5 bases removed from V and 7 bases from J, the gap between germline ends came to 12 bases. The CDR3 extends over 13 amino acids. The CDR3 is CASSTGFWQPQHF. The CDR3 DNA is TGTGCCAGCAGTACAGGGTTTTGGCAGCCCCAGCATTTT.

The chain carries TRBV6-5 and TRBJ2-2; TRBD1 is a possible D gene (5 bases). The length of the CDR3 is 16 residues. The V gene's germline CDR1 is MNHEY and CDR2 SVGAGI. Trimming took 2 bases from V and 6 from J, leaving 16 bases between them. Here the CDR3 DNA reads TGTGCCAGCAGTTACAGAGTGGGGCAGGTCGCCGGGGAGCTGTTTTTT. Its translation is CASSYRVGQVAGELFF.